This passage covers 12 T cell receptor beta chains from one sample sequenced in a study of T cell repertoires in aging, cancer and after chemotherapy. Peripheral blood genomic DNA, not sorted cells or RNA, was the template. Rearranged V-D-J TRB sequences were amplified with a mixed TRB-A/B primer pool. TCRdb re-called the multiplex PCR reads through MiXCR, storing one row per CDR3 protein. Here the sample spans under 6,000 distinct CDR3 sequences, about 30% being singletons. The material sequenced was blood. The source is a human donor with a solid tumor.

The rearrangement joins TRBV5-1 to TRBJ1-6, with no clear D. CDR1 and CDR2 from the germline V gene are SGHRS and YFSETQ. CDR3 size: 18 residues. V dropped 0 bases and J dropped 0 bases, with 13 bases sitting between them. The CDR3 sequence: CASSLDGSGVSYNSPLHF. DNA for the CDR3: TGCGCCAGCAGCTTGGATGGGTCGGGCGTCTCCTATAATTCACCCCTCCACTTT.

This chain connects TRBV4-2 to TRBJ2-2; 7 nucleotides align to TRBD2. Germline values: CDR1 LGHNA, CDR2 YNFKEQ. J was trimmed by 4 bases and V by 5 bases; bases with no gene match: 10. CDR3 length: 16 residues. The CDR3, as DNA: TGTGCCAGCAGCGAGGGGAGGGAGTGGGGCACCGGGGAGCTGTTTTTT. It encodes CASSEGREWGTGELFF.

By share, this clonotype counts as medium-sized. The genes are TRBV15 and TRBJ2-7; 8 positions match TRBD2. V shed 5 bases and J 0 bases; nucleotides not matched to a gene: 6. Per germline, CDR1 LNHNV and CDR2 YYDKDF (reference sequence). The CDR3 sequence is 15 residues long. The chain's CDR3 is CATSPSSGLSYEQYF. DNA of the CDR3: TGTGCCACCAGCCCTTCTAGCGGGCTCTCCTACGAGCAGTACTTC.

The V call is TRBV12-3 or TRBV12-4, the J call TRBJ2-3; no clear D. Trimming took 6 bases from V and 2 from J, leaving 12 bases between them. This CDR3 has 14 residues. The CDR3 region has the DNA TGTGCCAGCAGGTTCTCTACCTTCACAGATACGCAGTATTTT. Translated: CASRFSTFTDTQYF.

About this clonotype: A much larger clone is a single base away; this may be a read error. The CDR3 DNA reads TGTGCCAGCAGTTGGGAGACAGGGTCAAATGAAAAACTGTTTTTT. Protein: CASSWETGSNEKLFF. The gene calls are TRBV12-3 or TRBV12-4 and TRBJ1-4, with 7 bases matching TRBD1. With V trimmed by 4 bases and J by 5 bases, 7 bases remained unmatched. CDR3 size: 15 residues.

This clonotype was observed a handful of times. The J gene is TRBJ2-7, the V gene TRBV27; no firm D call. The CDR3 loop spans 16 amino acids. Trimming removed 1 base from V and 3 bases from J, with 16 bases in between. Germline values: CDR1 MNHEY, CDR2 SMNVEV (reference sequence). The CDR3: CASSLFRVKLGYEQYF. CDR3 nucleotides: TGTGCCAGCAGTTTATTCCGGGTCAAACTGGGCTACGAGCAGTACTTC.

In this sample, this clonotype is medium-sized (0.01 to 0.1%). The chain links TRBV6-2 or TRBV6-3 to TRBJ2-7; TRBD2 matches at 10 bases. CDR3 length equals 15 residues. Germline lookup yields CDR1 MNHEY and CDR2 SVGEGT. V was clipped by 4 bases and J by 3 bases; unmatched bases: 6. CDR3 loop: CASSSTGTSVYEQYF. The CDR3 DNA sequence: TGTGCCAGCAGTTCCACCGGGACTAGCGTCTACGAGCAGTACTTC.

This clonotype rates as medium-sized. V and J are TRBV19 and TRBJ2-5, with TRBD2 matching over 10 bases. J lost 5 bases, V lost 5 bases, and 5 bases had no gene match. In germline, CDR1 is LNHDA, CDR2 SQIVND (reference sequence). The CDR3 runs 14 residues. The CDR3, as DNA: TGTGCCAGTAGTGAGCGGGAGGGCCGGGAGACCCAGTACTTC. Its translation: CASSEREGRETQYF.

This clonotype is judged medium-sized. V usage is TRBV5-4 and J usage is TRBJ1-2; D remains unclear. Trimming removed 3 bases at V and 8 bases at J, with 14 bases between. This CDR3 is built from 13 residues. Germline V gene sequence: CDR1 SGHNT, CDR2 YYREEE (reference sequence). Written as DNA, the CDR3 is TGTGCCAGCAGCTGGGCAAGGGCCGGAGGCTACACCTTC. It translates to CASSWARAGGYTF.

This clonotype was picked up a small number of times. This chain links TRBV5-4 with TRBJ1-1; 10 bases are shared with TRBD1. The trim removed 4 bases at V and 5 bases at J, leaving 5 bases unmatched. Germline values: CDR1 SGHNT, CDR2 YYREEE (reference sequence). CDR3 length: 14 residues. CDR3 sequence: CASSLGQGETEAFF. The CDR3 DNA sequence: TGTGCCAGCAGCCTTGGACAGGGGGAGACTGAAGCTTTCTTT.

In its sample, this clonotype is medium-sized. This chain connects TRBV12-3 or TRBV12-4 to TRBJ2-1; 11 positions match TRBD1. Losses at the gene ends were 6 bases for V and 5 bases for J; bases not matched to a gene: 6. The CDR3 totals 15 residues. This CDR3 is CASRRTGGEHNEQFF. CDR3 coding DNA: TGTGCCAGCAGACGGACAGGGGGCGAGCACAATGAGCAGTTCTTC.

Notes on this clonotype: One base away lies a much larger clone, so this may be a sequencing read error. The CDR3 region has the DNA TGTGCCAGCAGTTTTGACAGGGATTACAATGAGCAGTTCTTC. Encoded protein: CASSFDRDYNEQFF. V is TRBV27 and J is TRBJ2-1; the match to TRBD1 covers 7 bases. V trimming: 3 bases; J trimming: 4 bases; junction bases outside the gene matches: 3. The CDR3 contains 14 residues. Germline V gives CDR1 MNHEY, CDR2 SMNVEV (reference sequence).